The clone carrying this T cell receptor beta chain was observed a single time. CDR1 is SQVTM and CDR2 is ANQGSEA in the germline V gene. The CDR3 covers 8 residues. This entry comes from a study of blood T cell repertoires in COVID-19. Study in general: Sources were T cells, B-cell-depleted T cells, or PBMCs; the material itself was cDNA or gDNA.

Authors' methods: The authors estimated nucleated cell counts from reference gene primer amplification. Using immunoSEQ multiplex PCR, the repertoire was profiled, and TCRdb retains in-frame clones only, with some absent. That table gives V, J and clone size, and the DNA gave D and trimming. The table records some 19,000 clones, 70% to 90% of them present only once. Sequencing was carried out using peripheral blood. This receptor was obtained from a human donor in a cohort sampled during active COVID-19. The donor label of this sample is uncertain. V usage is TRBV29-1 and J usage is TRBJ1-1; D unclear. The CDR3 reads CSISEAFF. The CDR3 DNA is TGCAGTATTAGTGAAGCTTTCTTT.